This T cell receptor beta chain derives from a study of CD8 T cells in ankylosing spondylitis. For TCR beta, libraries came from quantitative 5'-RACE with molecular barcodes. One entry per CDR3 protein results from TCRdb running MiXCR on the 5' RACE reads. This table has about 450,000 distinct CDR3 sequences, 26% appearing once. The CDR3 is 14 amino acids. CDR1 and CDR2 from the germline V gene are SGHRS and YFSETQ. Germline trimming cut 4 bases from V and 5 bases from J; bases unmatched to any gene: 6. Details on this clonotype: Its antigen is still unknown.

Whole-study findings and limits: Blood from ankylosing spondylitis patients appeared to carry a characteristic roughly 8-variant TCR beta motif. Disease-associated clones were CD8+ and fairly uncommon in peripheral blood.

The sequenced material came from blood, either unsorted or a sorted T cell fraction (not recorded which). The source is a male donor with ankylosing spondylitis. The J gene is TRBJ2-5, the V gene TRBV5-1, with 9 bases fitting TRBD2. CDR3 amino acids: CASSPRAGGETQYF. The CDR3 region has the DNA TGCGCCAGCAGCCCCAGGGCGGGAGGGGAGACCCAGTACTTC.